The TCR beta chain under discussion was sequenced for a study of OX40 agonist ivuxolimab in advanced cancers. Background on the study: Patients assigned to dose escalation were diagnosed with hepatocellular carcinoma, melanoma, renal cell or head and neck cancer. Study-wide points: The antigen specificity of the peripheral T cells (those that were expanded) was not determined.

A note on this clone: Its antigen is as yet unknown.

This table comes from immunoSEQ multiplex PCR, and its TCRdb copy is limited to in-frame clones, with some not included. The data contain some 96,000 clones, approximately 83% of them singletons. This CDR3 is 18 amino acids long. With V trimmed by 1 base and J by 0 bases, 7 bases remained unmatched. Germline V gives CDR1 SGHVS, CDR2 FNYEAQ. The gene calls are TRBV7-6 and TRBJ2-1; 9 bases fit TRBD2. Sequenced material: CD4+ or CD8+ T cells sorted from blood, taken in a trial of the OX40 agonist ivuxolimab. The receptor was derived from an adult with an advanced solid tumor such as melanoma, head and neck, liver or kidney cancer. The CDR3, as DNA: TGTGCCAGCAGCTTAGTCCCCCTGACTAGCGGCTCCTACAATGAGCAGTTCTTC. This encodes CASSLVPLTSGSYNEQFF.